This T cell receptor (beta chain) was found in a study of CD4 T cells in relation to SARS-CoV-2 and coronaviruses. Clones were read by immunoSEQ multiplex PCR, and TCRdb kept only the in-frame ones, dropping some. Altogether around 24,000 clones are present, roughly four fifths being singletons, with the ten largest covering 21%. This clone has more than one count but fewer than ten. Its antigen is undetermined. CD4+ T cells from unexposed donors were obtained before the COVID-19 pandemic (2011-2018). After roughly 9 days of culture, CD4+ T cells were isolated. Germline assignment: CDR1 SEHNR and CDR2 FQNEAQ (reference sequence). The V end was cut by 2 bases, the J end by 6 bases, with 8 bases between. The CDR3 runs 13 residues.

The rearrangement joins TRBV7-9 to TRBJ2-1; D is ambiguous. Material: CD4+ T cells from PBMCs, cultured in vitro. This TCR derives from a human donor in good health. CDR3 amino acids: CASSLLSANEQFF. The CDR3 bases are TGTGCCAGCAGCTTATTAAGCGCCAATGAGCAGTTCTTC. Full variable domain (remainder filled in from reference TRBV7-9 and TRBJ2-1): DTGVSQNPRHKITKRGQNVTFRCDPISEHNRLYWYRQTLGQGPEFLTYFQNEAQLEKSRLLSDRFSAERPKGSFSTLEIQRTEQGDSAMYLCASSLLSANEQFFGPGTRLTVL.